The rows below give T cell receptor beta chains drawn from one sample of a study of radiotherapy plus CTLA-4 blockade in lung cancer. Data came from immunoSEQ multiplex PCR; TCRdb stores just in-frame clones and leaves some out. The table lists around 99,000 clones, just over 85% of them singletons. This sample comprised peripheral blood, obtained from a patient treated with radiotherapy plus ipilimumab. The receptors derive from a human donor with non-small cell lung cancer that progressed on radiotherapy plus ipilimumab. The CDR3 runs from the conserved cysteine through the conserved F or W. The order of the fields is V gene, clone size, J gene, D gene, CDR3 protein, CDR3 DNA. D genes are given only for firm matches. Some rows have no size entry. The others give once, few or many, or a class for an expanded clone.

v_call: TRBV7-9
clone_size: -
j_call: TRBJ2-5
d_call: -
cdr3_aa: CASSLTDTEETQYF
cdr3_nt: TGTGCCAGCAGCTTGACGGACACAGAAGAGACCCAGTACTTC

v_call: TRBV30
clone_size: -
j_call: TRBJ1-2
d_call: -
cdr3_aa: CAWSVGPGYGYTF
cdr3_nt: TGTGCCTGGAGTGTGGGGCCCGGGTATGGCTACACCTTC

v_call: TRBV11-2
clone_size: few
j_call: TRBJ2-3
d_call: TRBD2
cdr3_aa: CASSYSSGGAYTQYF
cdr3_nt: TGTGCCAGCAGCTACTCTAGCGGGGGGGCGTATACGCAGTATTTT

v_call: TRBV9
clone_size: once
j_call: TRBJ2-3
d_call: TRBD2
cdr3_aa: CASTVAGGADTQYF
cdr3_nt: TGTGCCAGCACCGTAGCGGGAGGGGCAGATACGCAGTATTTT

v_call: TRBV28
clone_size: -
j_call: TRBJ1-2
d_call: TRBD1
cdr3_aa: CASSSNLGTDYGYTF
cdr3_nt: TGTGCCAGCAGTTCGAACCTCGGGACAGACTATGGCTACACCTTC

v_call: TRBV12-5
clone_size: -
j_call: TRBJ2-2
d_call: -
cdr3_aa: CASGLGGSGNTGELFF
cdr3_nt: TGTGCTAGTGGTTTAGGAGGCAGTGGGAACACCGGGGAGCTGTTTTTT

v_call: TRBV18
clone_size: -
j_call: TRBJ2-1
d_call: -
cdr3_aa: CASSQIGDEQFF
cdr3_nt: TGTGCCAGCTCCCAGATTGGTGATGAGCAGTTCTTC

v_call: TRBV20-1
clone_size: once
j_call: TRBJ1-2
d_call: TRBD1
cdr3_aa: CSASDRVGYTF
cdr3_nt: TGCAGTGCTTCCGACAGGGTTGGCTACACCTTC

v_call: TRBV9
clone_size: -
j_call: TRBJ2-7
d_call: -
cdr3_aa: CASSVGSTGREQYF
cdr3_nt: TGTGCCAGCAGCGTAGGGTCGACAGGTCGAGAGCAGTACTTC

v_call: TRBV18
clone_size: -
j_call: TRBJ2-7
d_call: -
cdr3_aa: CASSPSIDSYEQYF
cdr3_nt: TGTGCCAGCTCACCTTCCATAGACTCCTACGAGCAGTACTTC